This T cell receptor beta chain is from a study of blood T cells in healthy people across ages (dated by TCRdb to the mid-2010s). With respect to the entire study: In model experiments, roughly one uniquely barcoded TCR beta cDNA molecule per two T cells was captured by template switching. The study measured age-related changes in TCR beta repertoire diversity using deep sequencing normalized with unique cDNA molecular identifiers. The donors were split into four age groups: young (average around 17 years), middle-aged (39), aged (62) and long-lived (more than 80). The study analyzed two additional independent replicas of 1 million unique cDNA reads from the same blood draw for two donors, one aged 18 to 30 and one aged 80 or older.

Here is what the overall study found, with its caveats: Because the CMV infection status of the donors was unknown, age-related changes in expanded clonotypes may potentially have been confounded. Total diversity estimates from one million sequenced T cells were considered lower bounds and underestimates. Observed TCR beta diversity per million T cells fell roughly linearly with age, and a significant reduction was already apparent by age approximately 41. Bulk unsorted PBMC profiling prevented conclusive comparison of naive and antigen-experienced compartments. A strong correlation was found between observed TCR beta diversity and the percentage of naive T cells measured by flow cytometry. Compared with the aged group, more naive CD4+ T cells, fewer expanded clones and increased TCR diversity were shown by the long-lived group, suggesting age selection.

The donors were roughly 38 Caucasian individuals from Russia, aged 6 to 90 years, who were systemically healthy. Roughly 10 milliliters of peripheral blood were drawn from each donor into EDTA-treated Vacutainer tubes. Ficoll-Paque density-gradient centrifugation was used to isolate PBMCs, with at least 7 million per sample. Trizol reagent was used to extract total RNA from PBMCs, with at least 5.5 micrograms per sample. For every donor, an aliquot of PBMCs went through flow cytometry to measure the percentages of naive CD45RAhigh/CD27high T cells. With regard to this clonotype: This clone's antigen is unknown. Base-call qualities are not available, and no considerably larger clone is one nucleotide away.

CDR1 SGHRS and CDR2 YFSETQ are derived from the germline V gene. From the cysteine up to the phenylalanine, the CDR3 has a length of 17 residues. Of the read, only the CDR3 DNA is kept; its 51 bases are in frame from base 1. Unmatched junction bases come to 13, with V trimmed by 4 bases and J by 3 bases. The method behind the library was 5' RACE. Instrument on record: Illumina HiSeq 2500. A second about 7 to 11 cycle PCR used a sample-barcoded 5' primer and a J-beta primer mix. Each TCR beta cDNA molecule received a unique molecular identifier from a template-switch 5' adaptor carrying 12 random nucleotides. Each sample yielded at least 2.5 million CDR3-containing paired-end reads. The Mint cDNA synthesis kit, primed by a TRBC-specific oligonucleotide, was used to synthesize first-strand cDNA from all RNA. Following uracil-DNA glycosylase treatment, all cDNA underwent a first 18-cycle PCR with the universal primers M1SS and BC2_uni_R. Under the source paper's analysis protocol: Normalization of each sample was performed by random selection of 1 million high-quality reads, each carrying a distinct molecular identifier. Instead of being binned into consensus sequences, reads with shared molecular identifiers were discarded. MiTCR, with a Q25 quality threshold and the strictest error-elimination algorithm, was used for CDR3 identification, clonotype clustering and error correction. A nonparametric unseen species model with Euler transformation was used to estimate a lower bound on total TCR beta diversity. TCRdb reprocessing: public reads trimmed at Q25 with fastp, clones called with MiXCR, in-frame beta chains kept. All rows with the same CDR3 protein become a single entry with the most common DNA and genes. The V and J calls and clone size come from TCRdb's table, not from the authors' own analysis. Present in this sample are 800,000 or so distinct CDR3 sequences, roughly 25% of which were seen just once. Under 4.5% of the sample lies in the top ten.

In addition, the sample was reused for a study of T cells of mothers and their children. The second study's authors report: Nine systemically healthy Caucasian individuals served as donors, namely three mothers together with their six children. cDNA synthesis used all of the extracted RNA, with around 1.4 ug of RNA in each 15 ul reaction. Sample barcodes and 2-4 random nucleotides were added via the M1S primer in the second PCR. Over 9 million TCR beta CDR3 reads came from each mother, compared with around 3 million reads from each child. Thymic selection similarly shapes TCR recombination output in related and unrelated pairs, with minor effect from inherited differences. Related mother-child pairs always showed normalized repertoire overlap that was slightly higher than in unrelated mother-child pairs, though the difference was never significant. With a sensitivity of approximately 92 clones per million clonotypes, no persistent microchimeric T cell clones were detected. To look for features that set related mother-child pairs apart from unrelated individuals, the researchers ran deep NGS to compare the TCR beta repertoires of mothers and children. Mothers averaged about 37 +/- 4 years of age and children averaged roughly 12 +/- 4 years. Libraries were sequenced on Illumina HiSeq 2000 with 100+100 nt paired-end reads after adapter ligation with NEBNext reagents. To prevent cross-contamination, the mother and child libraries were prepared one month apart and sequenced in separate runs. Between about 500,000 and 2,100,000 distinct TCR beta clonotypes were identified per donor. Naive TCR beta clonotypes were estimated from low-frequency clonotypes matched to each donor's FACS-determined naive share, without sorting.

The sequence is built from TRBV5-1 and TRBJ2-7; 10 bases in between match TRBD1. The sequence came from a boy aged 5-17 years in good health. Sequences were obtained from blood. The CDR3 sequence is CASSISTLGQGVYEQYF. The DNA sequence is TGCGCCAGCAGCATATCCACTCTCGGACAGGGGGTCTACGAGCAGTACTTC.